This T cell receptor (beta chain) was retrieved from a study of OX40 agonist ivuxolimab in advanced cancers. Study information: Patients with hepatocellular carcinoma, melanoma, renal cell or head and neck cancer made up the dose-escalation patients. Under the entry rules, prior anti-PD-1, anti-PD-L1 or anti-CTLA-4 therapy was allowed, and 35% to 40% had some.

The CDR3 covers 11 residues. From germline, CDR1 is LNHDA and CDR2 SQIVND (reference sequence). V was clipped by 6 bases and J by 6 bases, with 7 bases between them. Exclusion of a patient followed from autoimmune disease history or systemic immunosuppression. The assay was immunoSEQ multiplex PCR, and TCRdb's table has in-frame clones only and misses some. The data show about 64,000 clones, less than 95% seen once. The TCR originated in an adult with an advanced solid tumor such as melanoma, head and neck, liver or kidney cancer. The source material was CD4+ or CD8+ T cells sorted from blood, sampled in a trial of the OX40 agonist ivuxolimab. This rearrangement joins TRBV19 to TRBJ2-3; D is uncertain. This chain's CDR3 is CASSLRDTQYF. The DNA of the CDR3 is TGTGCCAGTAGCCTTAGGGATACGCAGTATTTT.